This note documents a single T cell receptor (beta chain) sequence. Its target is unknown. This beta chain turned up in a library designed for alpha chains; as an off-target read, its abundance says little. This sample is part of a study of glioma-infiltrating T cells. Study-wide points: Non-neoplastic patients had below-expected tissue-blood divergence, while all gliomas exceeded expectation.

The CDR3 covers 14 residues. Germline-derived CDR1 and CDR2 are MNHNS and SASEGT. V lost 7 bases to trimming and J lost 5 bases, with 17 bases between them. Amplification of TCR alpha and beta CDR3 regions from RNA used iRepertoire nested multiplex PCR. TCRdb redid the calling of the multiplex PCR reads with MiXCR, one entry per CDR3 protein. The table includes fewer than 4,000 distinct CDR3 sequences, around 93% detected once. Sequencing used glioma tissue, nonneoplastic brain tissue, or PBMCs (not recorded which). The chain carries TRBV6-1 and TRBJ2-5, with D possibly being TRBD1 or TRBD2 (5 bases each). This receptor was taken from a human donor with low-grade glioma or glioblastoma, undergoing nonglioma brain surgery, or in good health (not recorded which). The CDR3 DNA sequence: TGTGCCAGCAATACCAGGGAGTGGCCGGAGACCCAGTACTTC. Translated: CASNTREWPETQYF.